A single sample is the source of the 18 T cell receptor beta chains below, sequenced in a study of OX40 agonist ivuxolimab in advanced cancers. Profiling relied on immunoSEQ multiplex PCR, and the TCRdb table lists in-frame clones only, not all of them. This sample has approximately 54,000 clones; around 93% occur once, and the top ten carry roughly 9.4%. The sample here was CD4+ or CD8+ T cells sorted from blood, taken in a trial of the OX40 agonist ivuxolimab. The origin of the receptors is an adult with an advanced solid tumor such as melanoma, head and neck, liver or kidney cancer.

J is TRBJ1-1 and V is TRBV11-2, with D possibly being TRBD1 (5 bases). Per germline, CDR1 SGHAT and CDR2 FQNNGV. Trimming removed 5 bases from V and 4 bases from J, with 11 bases in between. The CDR3 spans 13 residues. CDR3 amino acids: CASSQYQGTEAFF. In nucleotides, the CDR3 is TGTGCCAGCAGCCAATATCAGGGCACTGAAGCTTTCTTT.

This sequence joins TRBV5-6 and TRBJ2-7; 7 nucleotides match TRBD1. The CDR3 covers 14 residues. J lost 3 bases, V lost 4 bases, and 7 bases had no gene match. Germline V gives CDR1 SGHDT, CDR2 YYEEEE. This CDR3 is CASSTGTAFYEQYF. The CDR3 region has the DNA TGTGCCAGCAGCACCGGGACAGCCTTCTACGAGCAGTACTTC.

The gene calls are TRBV28 and TRBJ2-3; 9 bases fit TRBD1. Per the germline V gene, CDR1 is MDHEN and CDR2 is SYDVKM. This CDR3 has 16 residues. Trimming cost V 5 bases and J 2 bases; bases outside gene matches: 8. The CDR3 here is CASSLGGTGITDTQYF. The DNA of the CDR3 is TGTGCCAGCAGTCTGGGCGGGACAGGGATCACAGATACGCAGTATTTT.

The chain carries TRBV4-2 and TRBJ1-5; D unclear. CDR1 and CDR2 (germline): LGHNA, YNFKEQ. Trimming left V 3 bases short and J 7 bases short, with 13 bases between. CDR3 length: 14 residues. The CDR3 nucleotides are TGTGCCAGCAGCCACTCAACCGGGCCCCAGCCCCAGCATTTT. Translation: CASSHSTGPQPQHF.

This chain joins TRBV13 and TRBJ1-2, with TRBD1 identical over 8 bases. V shed 4 bases, J shed 4 bases, and the junction held 5 bases outside the gene matches. Germline V gene data show CDR1 as PRHDT and CDR2 as FYEKMQ (reference sequence). The CDR3 has 14 residues. The CDR3 nucleotides read TGTGCCAGCAGCTCGGGACAGGCAAGCTATGGCTACACCTTC. It specifies CASSSGQASYGYTF.

The rearrangement joins TRBV25-1 to TRBJ1-2; the D is unclear. Germline V lookup: CDR1 MGHDK, CDR2 SYGVNS. The CDR3 extends over 14 amino acids. The germline V and J ends were trimmed by 5 bases and 2 bases, with 12 bases remaining between them. The CDR3 sequence is CASSHGVGNYGYTF. CDR3 nucleotides: TGTGCCAGCAGTCACGGGGTAGGGAACTATGGCTACACCTTC.

This chain links TRBV5-1 with TRBJ2-6; D gene unclear. Per germline, CDR1 SGHRS and CDR2 YFSETQ. The CDR3 spans 14 residues. Trimming removed 7 bases at V and 4 bases at J, with 12 bases between. CDR3 in DNA: TGCGCCAGCCAGCCCCTGGGAGGGGCCAACGTCCTGACTTTC. It encodes CASQPLGGANVLTF.

Remarks on this clone: Since no conserved phenylalanine or tryptophan closes the CDR3, a read error is the likely cause. It is unclear where the CDR3 begins or ends on the DNA, so no DNA is shown, and the CDR3 is as TCRdb lists it. This rearrangement joins TRBV9 to TRBJ1-6; the D call in the table, TRBD1, was not verified against the DNA. The CDR3 is 11 amino acids in total, end residues counted. The germline V gene has CDR1 SGDLS and CDR2 YYNGEE. The CDR3 region is CASSVFEGARS.

The V gene is TRBV19, the J gene TRBJ2-1, with a tentative D call TRBD2 (6 bases). From germline, CDR1 is LNHDA and CDR2 SQIVND (reference sequence). The CDR3 has 18 residues. V was pared by 3 bases and J by 0 bases, with 18 bases between. CDR3 in amino acids: CASSIPQLAPSSYNEQFF. CDR3 sequence (DNA): TGTGCCAGTAGTATTCCACAACTAGCCCCGAGCTCCTACAATGAGCAGTTCTTC.

This chain uses TRBV4-3 with TRBJ2-7; D may be TRBD1 (6 bases). CDR1 and CDR2 from the germline V gene are LGHNA and YSLEER. Trimming stripped 1 base from V and 4 bases from J, with 11 bases between. CDR3 length: 14 amino acids. CDR3 residues: CASSQGRDIYEQYF. In DNA form, the CDR3 reads TGCGCCAGCAGCCAAGGACGGGACATTTACGAGCAGTACTTC.

The V call is TRBV18, the J call TRBJ1-5; a weak D match, TRBD1 (5 bases). The CDR3 sequence is 14 residues long. The germline V and J ends were trimmed by 5 bases and 7 bases, with 15 bases remaining between them. Germline CDR1 KGHSH, CDR2 LQKENI. The CDR3 is CASSAVGGKQPQHF. The DNA for the CDR3 is TGTGCCAGCTCAGCCGTTGGGGGGAAACAGCCCCAGCATTTT. Filled out from reference TRBV18 and TRBJ1-5, the complete variable domain reads NAGVMQNPRHLVRRRGQEARLRCSPMKGHSHVYWYRQLPEEGLKFMVYLQKENIIDESGMPKERFSAEFPKEGPSILRIQQVVRGDSAAYFCASSAVGGKQPQHFGDGTRLSIL.

The CDR3 region has the DNA TGTGCCAGCAGCCCCAAAATCCGGGACGGACTTTCCTACGAGCAGTACTTC. Its translation is CASSPKIRDGLSYEQYF. The gene calls are TRBV7-9 and TRBJ2-7; the D call may be TRBD1 or TRBD2 (5 bases each). Germline V gives CDR1 SEHNR, CDR2 FQNEAQ (reference sequence). Trimming took off 5 bases at V and 1 base at J, with 21 bases between the two ends. The CDR3 has 17 amino acids.

The rearrangement links TRBV27 to TRBJ2-1; 8 nucleotides align to TRBD1. CDR1 MNHEY and CDR2 SMNVEV come from the germline V gene (reference sequence). J lost 8 bases, V lost 6 bases, and 15 bases had no gene match. The CDR3 sequence is 16 residues long. CDR3 loop: CASRAIGTGDFDEQFF. DNA of the CDR3: TGTGCCAGCAGAGCGATCGGGACAGGTGATTTCGATGAGCAGTTCTTC.

This chain connects TRBV30 to TRBJ1-1, with a possible D match to TRBD1 (5 bases). This CDR3 spans 11 amino acids. The V gene's germline CDR1 is GTSNPN and CDR2 SVGIG (reference sequence). Trimming removed 3 bases at V and 10 bases at J, with 12 bases between. Here the CDR3 reads CAWRPQGSAFF. The CDR3 DNA sequence: TGTGCCTGGAGGCCTCAGGGTTCAGCTTTCTTT.

The chain uses TRBV5-1 and TRBJ2-2; D is unresolved. Germline V lookup: CDR1 SGHRS, CDR2 YFSETQ. The V end was cut by 0 bases, the J end by 6 bases, with 6 bases between. The CDR3 has 13 residues. CDR3 in amino acids: CASSLGGAGELFF. In nucleotides, the CDR3 is TGCGCCAGCAGCTTGGGGGGTGCCGGGGAGCTGTTTTTT.

CDR3: CASSSTDRAADTQYF. CDR3 sequence (DNA): TGTGCCAGCAGCTCGACCGACAGGGCAGCAGATACGCAGTATTTT. This rearrangement joins TRBV13 to TRBJ2-3, with 7 positions matching TRBD1. This CDR3 is 15 amino acids long. Germline lookup yields CDR1 PRHDT and CDR2 FYEKMQ (reference sequence). J gave up 4 bases and V 4 bases, and 8 bases lay outside the gene matches.

The V call is TRBV9, the J call TRBJ1-5; 7 bases match TRBD1. Germline V lookup: CDR1 SGDLS, CDR2 YYNGEE. The CDR3 totals 15 residues. V shed 0 bases and J 0 bases; nucleotides not matched to a gene: 0. The CDR3 protein is CASSVGTGSNQPQHF. The CDR3 DNA sequence: TGTGCCAGCAGCGTAGGGACAGGTAGCAATCAGCCCCAGCATTTT.

This chain uses TRBV12-5 with TRBJ2-6; possibly TRBD1 or TRBD2 for D (5 bases each). The CDR3 covers 18 residues. Trimming shortened V by 2 bases and J by 0 bases, and 14 bases separated the two germline ends. Germline CDR1 LGHNT, CDR2 FRNRAP. The CDR3: CASGLLRDGTSGANVLTF. The CDR3 bases are TGTGCTAGTGGTTTGCTCCGGGACGGAACCTCTGGGGCCAACGTCCTGACTTTC.